This T cell receptor beta chain was retrieved from a study of T cells in Graves' hyperthyroidism and ophthalmopathy. A note on this clonotype: As yet, its antigen is unknown. One end of the junction does not line up with germline, which may come from a read error.

RNA transcripts yielded amplified TCR beta CDR3 regions. The TCR CDR3 was amplified in a first-round RT-PCR using the HTBI primer set. Each CDR3 protein is one row after TCRdb ran MiXCR on the multiplex PCR reads. The sample yields 400,000 or so distinct CDR3 sequences, over 13% seen once. Findings of the study overall: For ophthalmopathy, model prediction preceded onset by a median roughly 5.9 months.

Uncontrolled infection, other autoimmune disease, pregnancy or lactation led to exclusion. What was sequenced was blood. This clonotype was sampled from a middle-aged man with Graves' ophthalmopathy.

CDR3 in amino acids: CPSSPPTSARAVDEQFF. In DNA, the CDR3 is TGTCCCAGCAGCCCCCCTACTAGCGCGCGGGCGGTAGATGAGCAGTTCTTC. The gene calls are TRBV12-3 or TRBV12-4 and TRBJ2-1, with 7 positions matching TRBD2. The CDR3 runs 17 residues.